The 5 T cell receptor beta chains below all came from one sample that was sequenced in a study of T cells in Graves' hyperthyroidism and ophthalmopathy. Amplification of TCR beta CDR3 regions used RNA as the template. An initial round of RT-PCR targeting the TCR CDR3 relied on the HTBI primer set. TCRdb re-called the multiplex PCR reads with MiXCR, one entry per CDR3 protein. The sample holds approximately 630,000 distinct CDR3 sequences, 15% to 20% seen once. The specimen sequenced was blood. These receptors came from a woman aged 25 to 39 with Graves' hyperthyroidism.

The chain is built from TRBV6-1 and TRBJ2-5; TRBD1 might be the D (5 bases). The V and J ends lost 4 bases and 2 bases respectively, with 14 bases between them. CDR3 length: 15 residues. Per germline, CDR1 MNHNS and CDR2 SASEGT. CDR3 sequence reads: CASSALGAKQETQYF. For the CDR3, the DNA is TGTGCCAGCAGTGCCCTAGGGGCTAAACAAGAGACCCAGTACTTC.

CDR3 loop: CASSSSRGGTQYF. The DNA of the CDR3 is TGTGCCAGCAGCTCAAGCCGGGGGGGGACCCAGTACTTC. The chain employs TRBV7-3 and TRBJ2-5, with 8 positions matching TRBD2. The CDR3 runs 13 residues. Germline lookup yields CDR1 SGHTA and CDR2 FQGTGA. Trimming at V came to 4 bases and at J to 7 bases, leaving 5 bases not matched to a gene.

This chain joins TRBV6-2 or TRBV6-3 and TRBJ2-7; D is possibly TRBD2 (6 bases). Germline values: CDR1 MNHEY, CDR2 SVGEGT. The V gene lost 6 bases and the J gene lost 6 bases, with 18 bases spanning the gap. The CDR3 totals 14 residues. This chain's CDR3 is CASSFGLTTAEQYF. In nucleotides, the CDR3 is TGTGCCAGCAGCTTTGGACTAACGACCGCCGAGCAGTACTTC.

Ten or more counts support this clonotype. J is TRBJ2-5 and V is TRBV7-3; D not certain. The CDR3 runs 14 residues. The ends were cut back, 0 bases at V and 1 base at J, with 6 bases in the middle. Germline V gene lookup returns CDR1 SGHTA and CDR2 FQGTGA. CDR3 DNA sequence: TGTGCCAGCAGCTTAACTAGCACCCAAGAGACCCAGTACTTC. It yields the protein CASSLTSTQETQYF.

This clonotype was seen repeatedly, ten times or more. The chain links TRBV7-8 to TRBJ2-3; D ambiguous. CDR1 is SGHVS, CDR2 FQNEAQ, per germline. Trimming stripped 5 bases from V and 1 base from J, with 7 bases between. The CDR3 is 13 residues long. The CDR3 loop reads CASSQLGTDTQYF. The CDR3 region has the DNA TGTGCCAGCAGCCAATTAGGCACAGATACGCAGTATTTT.